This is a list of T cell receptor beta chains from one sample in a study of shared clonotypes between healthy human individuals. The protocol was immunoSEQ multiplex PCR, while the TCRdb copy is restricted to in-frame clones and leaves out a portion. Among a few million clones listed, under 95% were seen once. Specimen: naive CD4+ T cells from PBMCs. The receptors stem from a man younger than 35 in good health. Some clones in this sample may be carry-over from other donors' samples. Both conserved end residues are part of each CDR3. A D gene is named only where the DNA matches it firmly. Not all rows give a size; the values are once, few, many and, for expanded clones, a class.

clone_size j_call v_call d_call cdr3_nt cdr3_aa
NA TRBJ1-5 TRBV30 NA TGTGCCTGGAGTGTAGGATGGGGGCTTAAGGGCAATCAGCCCCAGCATTTT CAWSVGWGLKGNQPQHF
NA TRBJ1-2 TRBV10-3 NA TGTGCCATCAGTGAGGAGGTCCGAGCTAACTATGGCTACACCTTC CAISEEVRANYGYTF
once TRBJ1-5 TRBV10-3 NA TGTGCCATCAGTGACCTAGCAGGGCATCAGCCCCAGCATTTT CAISDLAGHQPQHF
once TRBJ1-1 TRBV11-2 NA TGTGCCAGCAGCTTAGTTCTGGGTTGGAACACTGAAGCTTTCTTT CASSLVLGWNTEAFF
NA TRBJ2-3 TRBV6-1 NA TGTGCCAGCAGCCGCTCGGGCTATCCTCGGGATACGCAGTATTTT CASSRSGYPRDTQYF
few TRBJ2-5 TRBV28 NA TGTGCCAGCACTCAGCAAGAGACCCAGTACTTC CASTQQETQYF
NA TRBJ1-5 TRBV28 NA TGTGCCAGCAGTCCTCCAACAGGAGTGAACAATCAGCCCCAGCATTTT CASSPPTGVNNQPQHF
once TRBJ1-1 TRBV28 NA TGTGCCAGCAGTGGACAGCTTTGGAACACTGAAGCTTTCTTT CASSGQLWNTEAFF
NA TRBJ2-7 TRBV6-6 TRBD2 TGTGCCAGCAGTCACCGGCTAGCGGGAGTCTACGAGCAGTACTTC CASSHRLAGVYEQYF
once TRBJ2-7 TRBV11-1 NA TGTGCCAGCAGCCTCCGGCAGGGAAAGGTAACCACAAAGGGGTACGAGCAGTACTTC CASSLRQGKVTTKGYEQYF